Below are 18 T cell receptor beta chains sequenced from a single sample in a study of cytomegalovirus exposure and HLA in healthy donors (dated by TCRdb to the late 2010s). The library came from the immunoSEQ multiplex PCR assay. The table comes from immuneACCESS by way of TCRdb, which keeps in-frame sequences with V and J called. Part of the clones is missing from these tables; in studies checked, under half for an unresolved V gene and the rest for unknown reasons. A total of approximately 120,000 clones appear in this sample, roughly 86% of them only once. The biggest ten clones account for roughly 2.1% of the sample. Sequencing was performed on PBMCs. These receptors were obtained from a woman under 30 in good health and CMV-seronegative.

The rearrangement uses TRBV30 and TRBJ1-1; D is unresolved. This CDR3 is built from 12 residues. The germline V gene has CDR1 GTSNPN and CDR2 SVGIG (reference sequence). Trimming pared 4 bases from V and 6 bases from J, leaving 12 bases between. The CDR3 is CAWTPREPEAFF. The CDR3 bases are TGTGCCTGGACTCCGAGAGAGCCTGAAGCTTTCTTT. Complete variable domain (other parts from reference TRBV30 and TRBJ1-1): SQTIHQWPATLVQPVGSPLSLECTVEGTSNPNLYWYRQAAGRGLQLLFYSVGIGQISSEVPQNLSASRPQDRQFILSSKKLLLSDSGFYLCAWTPREPEAFFGQGTRLTVV.

This chain joins TRBV15 and TRBJ2-1; 11 bases are shared with TRBD2. CDR3 length: 17 amino acids. The germline gives CDR1 LNHNV, CDR2 YYDKDF (reference sequence). The V and J ends lost 0 bases and 5 bases, in that order; junction bases with no gene match: 6. The CDR3 DNA reads TGTGCCACCAGCAGAGATAGGCTAGCGGGGGGCAACAATGAGCAGTTCTTC. It is translated as CATSRDRLAGGNNEQFF.

This chain links TRBV7-6 with TRBJ1-5; the D gene is possibly TRBD1 (5 bases). The CDR3 has 17 residues. Deletions cut 2 bases from V and 5 bases from J, with 19 bases between. Germline assignment: CDR1 SGHVS and CDR2 FNYEAQ. The CDR3 loop reads CASSLNPSGFVDQPQHF. The CDR3 DNA follows: TGTGCCAGCAGCTTAAACCCATCAGGGTTCGTAGATCAGCCCCAGCATTTT.

The V gene is TRBV5-8, the J gene TRBJ2-2; possible D gene TRBD2, 6 bases. The CDR3 loop spans 15 amino acids. CDR1 and CDR2 from the germline V gene are SGHTS and YDEGEE. With 4 bases removed from V and 5 bases from J, the gap between germline ends came to 15 bases. CDR3 DNA: TGTGCCAGCAGCATTCCGGGGGTCCCTACCGGGGAGCTGTTTTTT. This translates into CASSIPGVPTGELFF.

V is TRBV11-2 and J is TRBJ1-2; D is perhaps TRBD1 (5 bases). The germline V gene encodes CDR1 SGHAT and CDR2 FQNNGV. V was cut by 6 bases and J by 7 bases, with 24 bases left in between. This CDR3 region has 16 residues. The CDR3 bases are TGTGCCAGCAGTTCCAACCGGGGCGGGAAACTCTTTGGCTACACCTTC. It codes for CASSSNRGGKLFGYTF. The entire variable domain, with the rest obtained from reference TRBV11-2 and TRBJ1-2, is as follows: EAGVAQSPRYKIIEKRQSVAFWCNPISGHATLYWYQQILGQGPKLLIQFQNNGVVDDSQLPKDRFSAERLKGVDSTLKIQPAKLEDSAVYLCASSSNRGGKLFGYTFGSGTRLTVV.

The chain carries TRBV7-9 and TRBJ1-1, with D unclear. Per the germline V gene, CDR1 is SEHNR and CDR2 is FQNEAQ (reference sequence). Trimming cost V 9 bases and J 5 bases, with 16 bases left between them. The CDR3 spans 13 residues. This CDR3 reads CASLIGAKTEAFF. The CDR3 DNA follows: TGTGCCAGTCTAATCGGTGCGAAAACTGAAGCTTTCTTT. The variable domain in full, with the rest retrieved from reference TRBV7-9 and TRBJ1-1, is DTGVSQNPRHKITKRGQNVTFRCDPISEHNRLYWYRQTLGQGPEFLTYFQNEAQLEKSRLLSDRFSAERPKGSFSTLEIQRTEQGDSAMYLCASLIGAKTEAFFGQGTRLTVV.

The V call is TRBV7-2, the J call TRBJ2-7; 10 bases align to TRBD1. The CDR3 runs to 16 residues. The J segment lost 2 bases and the V segment lost 2 bases, leaving 6 bases of the junction unmatched. Germline-derived CDR1 and CDR2 are SGHTA and FQGNSA. CDR3 residues: CASSLYGTGVTYEQYF. CDR3 DNA: TGTGCCAGCAGCTTATACGGGACAGGGGTTACCTACGAGCAGTACTTC. Together with reference TRBV7-2 and TRBJ2-7, the CDR3 gives the full variable domain: GAGVSQSPSNKVTEKGKDVELRCDPISGHTALYWYRQSLGQGLEFLIYFQGNSAPDKSGLPSDRFSAERTGGSVSTLTIQRTQQEDSAVYLCASSLYGTGVTYEQYFGPGTRLTVT.

The CDR3 reads CASSLAQGSGVGELFF. In nucleotides, the CDR3 is TGTGCCAGCAGCTTGGCCCAAGGGAGTGGGGTTGGGGAGCTGTTTTTT. The chain has TRBV5-4 and TRBJ2-2, with D possibly TRBD2 on 5 matching bases. CDR3 size: 16 residues. V lost 0 bases to trimming and J lost 8 bases, with 17 bases between them. Germline assignment: CDR1 SGHNT and CDR2 YYREEE (reference sequence).

The rearrangement uses TRBV9 and TRBJ2-5; D possibly corresponds to TRBD2 (5 bases). The ends were cut back, 3 bases at V and 3 bases at J, with 18 bases in the middle. This CDR3 has 16 amino acids. CDR1 and CDR2 from the germline V gene are SGDLS and YYNGEE. The DNA for the CDR3 is TGTGCCAGCAGCGGTTTAGGTTCCGGGGAAAAAGAGACCCAGTACTTC. This codes for CASSGLGSGEKETQYF. The full variable domain, with the rest looked up from reference TRBV9 and TRBJ2-5, is DSGVTQTPKHLITATGQRVTLRCSPRSGDLSVYWYQQSLDQGLQFLIQYYNGEERAKGNILERFSAQQFPDLHSELNLSSLELGDSALYFCASSGLGSGEKETQYFGPGTRLLVL.

The V call is TRBV9, the J call TRBJ2-3; D perhaps matches TRBD2 (6 bases). The germline CDR1 and CDR2 sequences are SGDLS and YYNGEE. Trimming removed 4 bases at V and 1 base at J, with 13 bases between. The CDR3 is made up of 15 amino acids. The CDR3 here is CASSPGASGTDTQYF. Here the CDR3 DNA reads TGTGCCAGCAGCCCTGGGGCTAGCGGCACAGATACGCAGTATTTT.

The chain couples TRBV28 to TRBJ2-7; tentative D call: TRBD2 (6 bases). This CDR3 region has 11 residues. V was trimmed by 2 bases and J by 11 bases, leaving 10 bases between them. Germline values: CDR1 MDHEN, CDR2 SYDVKM. In DNA form, the CDR3 reads TGTGCCAGCAGTTTACCGGGGGATAAGTACTTC. It specifies CASSLPGDKYF.

The chain has TRBV27 and TRBJ1-5; tentatively, D is TRBD1 (5 bases). CDR1 is MNHEY, CDR2 SMNVEV, per germline (reference sequence). V gave up 6 bases and J gave up 6 bases, with 12 bases separating them. The CDR3 contains 13 residues. CDR3 DNA: TGTGCCAGCAGCGGCGGGGGGGGTCAGCCCCAGCATTTT. The encoded protein is CASSGGGGQPQHF.

The rearrangement uses TRBV29-1 and TRBJ2-7, with D possibly being TRBD2 (6 bases). The CDR3 spans 13 residues. Looked up from germline, CDR1 is SQVTM and CDR2 is ANQGSEA. The V end was cut by 3 bases, the J end by 0 bases, with 9 bases between. This chain's CDR3 is CSVEDGSSYEQYF. In nucleotides, the CDR3 is TGCAGCGTTGAGGACGGGAGCTCCTACGAGCAGTACTTC.

There are a few counts of this clone. This chain links TRBV7-6 with TRBJ2-7; 11 nucleotides align to TRBD2. This CDR3 region has 16 residues. After removal of 4 bases from V and 4 bases from J, the junction contained 9 bases not matched to a gene. Germline V gene lookup returns CDR1 SGHVS and CDR2 FNYEAQ. DNA for the CDR3: TGTGCCAGCAGCTACGCCACTAGCGGGGGACGATACGAGCAGTACTTC. This encodes CASSYATSGGRYEQYF.

The chain links TRBV27 to TRBJ2-2; 10 bases fit TRBD2. The CDR3 spans 15 residues. The V segment lost 7 bases and the J segment 6 bases; nucleotides outside the gene matches: 8. The germline CDR1 and CDR2 sequences are MNHEY and SMNVEV (reference sequence). DNA for the CDR3: TGTGCCAGCACCACGTCGACTAGCGGGTCCGGGGAGCTGTTTTTT. Translated, it gives CASTTSTSGSGELFF.

The chain couples TRBV10-3 to TRBJ2-7; tentative D call: TRBD1 (5 bases). V lost 5 bases to trimming and J lost 5 bases, with 10 bases between them. CDR3 length equals 12 residues. Per the germline V gene, CDR1 is ENHRY and CDR2 is SYGVKD. The CDR3 loop is CAISQGNDEQYF. CDR3 nucleotide sequence: TGTGCCATCAGTCAGGGAAACGACGAGCAGTACTTC.

This chain links TRBV7-9 with TRBJ2-2, with a weak D call TRBD2 (5 bases). Germline-derived CDR1 and CDR2 are SEHNR and FQNEAQ (reference sequence). V lost 1 base and J 9 bases, leaving 15 bases between the germline ends. The CDR3 has 15 amino acids. CDR3 nucleotides: TGTGCCAGCAGCTTAGGCCGAACTAGGACCAGGGAGCTGTTTTTT. Protein: CASSLGRTRTRELFF.

V is TRBV7-7 and J is TRBJ1-4, with 8 bases that match TRBD1. This CDR3 contains 13 residues. The J segment lost 7 bases and the V segment lost 10 bases, leaving 8 bases of the junction unmatched. Per the germline V gene, CDR1 is SSHAT and CDR2 is FNYEAQ (reference sequence). The CDR3 is CAIWDRRTEKLFF. CDR3 DNA: TGTGCCATCTGGGACAGGCGAACTGAAAAACTGTTTTTT.